The 8 T cell receptor beta chains below come from one sample, sequenced in a study of CD8 T cells in ankylosing spondylitis (dated by TCRdb to about 2017). Preparation of the library involved 5' RACE. Sequenced on an Illumina HiSeq 2500. The public reads were quality trimmed at Q25 with fastp and then assembled into clones with MiXCR by TCRdb, keeping productive beta chains. Each entry is one CDR3 protein sequence, shown with its most common DNA and genes. The sample table contains around 250,000 distinct CDR3 sequences; only one count was recorded for around 32% of them. Approximately 4% of the sample is in the top ten clones. Sequencing was performed on blood, either unsorted or a sorted T cell fraction (not recorded which). The receptors originated from a male donor with ankylosing spondylitis or in good health (not recorded which).

V gene TRBV28 combines with J gene TRBJ2-5; maybe TRBD2 (5 bases). CDR1 is MDHEN, CDR2 SYDVKM, per germline. The CDR3 consists of 12 residues. CDR3 in amino acids: CATTGVRETQYF. The CDR3 DNA reads TGTGCTACCACCGGGGTTCGCGAGACCCAGTACTTC.

The rearrangement joins TRBV27 to TRBJ2-3, with no clear D. From germline, CDR1 is MNHEY and CDR2 SMNVEV (reference sequence). This CDR3 contains 16 residues. Trimming removed 5 bases from V and 4 bases from J, with 19 bases in between. CDR3 sequence: CASSPQPQLPPDTQYF. The CDR3 nucleotides read TGTGCCAGCAGTCCACAACCCCAGTTACCACCAGATACGCAGTATTTT.

This chain uses TRBV7-9 with TRBJ1-2, with D possibly TRBD1 on 5 matching bases. Germline CDR1 SEHNR, CDR2 FQNEAQ (reference sequence). CDR3 length: 12 residues. V lost 6 bases, J lost 10 bases, and 15 bases lay in between. The DNA for the CDR3 is TGTGCCAGCAGTGGGACCGCCCCGGACTACACCTTC. It codes for CASSGTAPDYTF.

The table lists this clonotype with a few counts. This rearrangement joins TRBV10-3 to TRBJ2-7, with TRBD2 matching 8 bases. From germline, CDR1 is ENHRY and CDR2 SYGVKD. The J segment lost 4 bases and the V segment lost 10 bases, leaving 9 bases of the junction unmatched. The CDR3 has 13 amino acids. Here the CDR3 reads CASGGLGSYEQYF. The CDR3 nucleotides read TGTGCCAGCGGGGGACTAGGGAGTTACGAGCAGTACTTC.

The rearrangement joins TRBV11-2 to TRBJ2-3; 7 nucleotides agree with TRBD1. CDR1 is SGHAT and CDR2 is FQNNGV in the germline V gene. Unmatched junction bases numbered 10, after V lost 5 bases and J lost 2 bases. This CDR3 has 16 amino acids. CDR3 residues: CASSLTGSTYTDTQYF. In nucleotides, the CDR3 is TGTGCCAGCAGCCTGACAGGGTCCACCTACACAGATACGCAGTATTTT.

This clonotype was counted at least ten times. CDR3 DNA: TGCAGCGTTAGGGGGACGCAGGACTACGAGCAGTACTTC. Amino acid sequence: CSVRGTQDYEQYF. The V and J genes are TRBV29-1 and TRBJ2-7, with D tentatively TRBD1 (6 bases). The germline V gene encodes CDR1 SQVTM and CDR2 ANQGSEA. The V end was cut by 5 bases, the J end by 3 bases, with 14 bases between. This CDR3 is built from 13 residues.

V and J are TRBV3-1 and TRBJ2-1; possibly TRBD1 or TRBD2 for D (6 bases each). Trimming took 0 bases from V and 7 from J, leaving 13 bases between them. Germline CDR1 reads LGHDT; CDR2 reads YNNKEL (reference sequence). The CDR3 sequence is 15 residues long. The CDR3 is CASSQEGGGVNEQFF. The DNA of the CDR3 is TGTGCCAGCAGCCAAGAGGGGGGCGGGGTAAATGAGCAGTTCTTC.

J is TRBJ2-5 and V is TRBV15; D is ambiguous. CDR1 LNHNV and CDR2 YYDKDF come from the germline V gene (reference sequence). This CDR3 is 13 amino acids long. Trimming pared 5 bases from V and 1 base from J, leaving 8 bases between. The CDR3 spells CATSPPSQETQYF. The CDR3 nucleotides are TGTGCCACCAGCCCGCCCTCCCAAGAGACCCAGTACTTC. Together with reference TRBV15 and TRBJ2-5, the CDR3 gives the full variable domain: DAMVIQNPRYQVTQFGKPVTLSCSQTLNHNVMYWYQQKSSQAPKLLFHYYDKDFNNEADTPDNFQSRRPNTSFCFLDIRSPGLGDTAMYLCATSPPSQETQYFGPGTRLLVL.